Listed below are T cell receptor beta chains from one sample, sequenced in a study of vaccination effects on CD4 cells after COVID-19. Sequencing was performed with immunoSEQ multiplex PCR; in TCRdb, only in-frame clones are kept and a portion is missing. Of tens of thousands of clones in the sample, 74% were seen once. Their recognized antigens are unknown. Sequenced here: CD4+ T cells from PBMCs cultured without peptide, sampled after COVID-19 vaccination. The receptors stem from a human donor who received a COVID-19 vaccine. The CDR3 runs from the conserved cysteine through the conserved F or W. The D gene is left open where the match is weak. Some rows mark clone size as missing; the rest say once, few, many or name a class of expanded clone.

clone size	V gene	D gene	J gene	CDR3 length	CDR3 DNA	CDR3 protein
NA	TRBV7-2	NA	TRBJ2-5	14	TGTGCCAGCAGCTTGCAGGGATTGATAGAGACCCAGTACTTC	CASSLQGLIETQYF
NA	TRBV19	NA	TRBJ1-2	12	TGTGCCAGTAGCCAGGGATACTATGGCTACACCTTC	CASSQGYYGYTF
NA	TRBV7-2	NA	TRBJ2-2	12	TGTGCCAGCAGCCCCTACGGCGGGGAGCTGTTTTTT	CASSPYGGELFF
NA	TRBV7-7	NA	TRBJ2-1	15	TGTGCCAGCAGCTTAGGCAGGGAGGGGGACAATGAGCAGTTCTTC	CASSLGREGDNEQFF
few	TRBV11-1	NA	TRBJ1-6	14	TGTGCCAGCAGTTACGGGACGGTTAATTCACCCCTCCACTTT	CASSYGTVNSPLHF
NA	TRBV15	TRBD1	TRBJ2-1	15	TGTGCCACCAGCAGAGAGGTAGACAGGGGGCTCCCAAGATTCTTC	CATSREVDRGLPRFF
NA	TRBV7-3	NA	TRBJ1-3	15	TGTGCCAGCAGCCAAGACGCGGGCCCTGGGCACACCATATATTTT	CASSQDAGPGHTIYF
NA	TRBV7-2	NA	TRBJ1-3	16	TGTGCCAGCAGCTTAATTGCAGGGAGCTCTGGAAACACCATATATTTT	CASSLIAGSSGNTIYF
once	TRBV28	TRBD2	TRBJ2-1	14	TGTGCCAGCAGTCGGGGGGACTCGCCTAATGAGCAGTTCTTC	CASSRGDSPNEQFF
few	TRBV5-1	NA	TRBJ1-4	16	TGCGCCAGCAGCGTAAACCCGGGTCGGGACGATGAAAAACTGTTTTTT	CASSVNPGRDDEKLFF
NA	TRBV10-3	NA	TRBJ1-1	14	TGTGCCATCAGGGGGGACTGGGAGCGGACTGAAGCTTTCTTT	CAIRGDWERTEAFF
few	TRBV29-1	NA	TRBJ2-6	13	TGCAGCGTCCTGACAGCTGGGGCCAACGTCCTGACTTTC	CSVLTAGANVLTF
NA	TRBV5-6	TRBD1	TRBJ2-5	14	TGTGCCAGCAGCTTTTGGGACAGCCAAGAGACCCAGTACTTC	CASSFWDSQETQYF
NA	TRBV5-1	NA	TRBJ1-3	15	TGCGCCAGCGGAGGTGGGCTCAGCTCTGGAAACACCATATATTTT	CASGGGLSSGNTIYF
NA	TRBV7-2	TRBD1	TRBJ1-2	14	TGTGCCAGCAGCTTTAGACAGGGTAACTATGGCTACACCTTC	CASSFRQGNYGYTF
NA	TRBV27	TRBD1	TRBJ2-2	16	TGTGCCAGCAGTTTGGTGAGGGGGCCGAACACCGGGGAGCTGTTTTTT	CASSLVRGPNTGELFF
NA	TRBV2	NA	TRBJ2-5	15	TGTGCCAGCACTCCAACCCGGGACCCCAGAGAGACCCAGTACTTC	CASTPTRDPRETQYF
NA	TRBV11-2	TRBD1	TRBJ2-4	17	TGTGCCAGCAGCTTAAGAGGGACAGGGCAAGCCAAAAACATTCAGTACTTC	CASSLRGTGQAKNIQYF
NA	TRBV7-7	TRBD1	TRBJ1-6	17	TGTGCCAGCAGCAGTCCTTCTAGAGGACAGGGCCGATCACCCCTCCACTTT	CASSSPSRGQGRSPLHF
NA	TRBV3-1/TRBV3-2	NA	TRBJ2-2	16	TGTGCCAGCAGCCAAGGGGCGGGATCGAACACCGGGGAGCTGTTTTTT	CASSQGAGSNTGELFF
few	TRBV5-1	TRBD1	TRBJ1-2	14	TGCGCCAGCAGCTTGTCGACAGGGGGCAATGGCTACACCTTC	CASSLSTGGNGYTF
few	TRBV11-2	NA	TRBJ1-1	15	TGTGCCAGCAGCTCCACTCGGGTGTGGCTGGGTGAAGCTTTCTTT	CASSSTRVWLGEAFF
NA	TRBV24-1	TRBD1	TRBJ2-1	15	TGTGCCACCTCATCCCCGGGACAGGGACACAATGAGCAGTTCTTC	CATSSPGQGHNEQFF
NA	TRBV19	NA	TRBJ1-2	14	TGTGCCAGTAGTATCGAGGACAGATTCTATGGCTACACCTTC	CASSIEDRFYGYTF
few	TRBV27	NA	TRBJ1-5	12	TGTGCCAGCAGTTCTTGGGGTCAGCCCCAGCATTTT	CASSSWGQPQHF
NA	TRBV18	TRBD1	TRBJ1-1	13	TGTGCCAGCTCACGCGACAGGGACGCTTGGGCTTTCTTT	CASSRDRDAWAFF
NA	TRBV18	NA	TRBJ1-5	13	TGTGCCAGCTCAGGGGATAGCAATCAGCCCCAGCATTTT	CASSGDSNQPQHF
few	TRBV2	NA	TRBJ2-2	14	TGTGCCAGCAGGGGGGACGGAAACACCGGGGAGCTGTTTTTT	CASRGDGNTGELFF
NA	TRBV19	NA	TRBJ1-1	14	TGTGCCAGTAGCGGACTCGGCTCGAACACTGAAGCTTTCTTT	CASSGLGSNTEAFF
NA	TRBV7-3	NA	TRBJ2-2	14	TGTGCCAGCAGCCCAAGTTCCGGCACCGGGGAGCTGTTTTTT	CASSPSSGTGELFF
once	TRBV5-1	TRBD1	TRBJ2-1	14	TGCGCCAGCAGCGCTGGGACAGTAAACAATGAGCAGTTCTTC	CASSAGTVNNEQFF
few	TRBV4-2	TRBD2	TRBJ2-2	18	TGTGCCAGCAGCCAAGAGCCTAGCGGGGGGCCTGACACCGGGGAGCTGTTTTTT	CASSQEPSGGPDTGELFF
NA	TRBV3-1/TRBV3-2	TRBD1	TRBJ2-3	16	TGTGCCAGCAGCCAAGCCGGGACAGGGTGGGTAAATACGCAGTATTTT	CASSQAGTGWVNTQYF
NA	TRBV28	NA	TRBJ1-2	12	TGTGCCAGCAGTTTACTAGGGAATGGCTACACCTTC	CASSLLGNGYTF
once	TRBV3-1/TRBV3-2	NA	TRBJ1-2	14	TGTGCCAGCAGCGCAACGACAGGACATTATGGCTACACCTTC	CASSATTGHYGYTF
NA	TRBV19	NA	TRBJ1-4	16	TGTGCCAGTAGTTTAGGGGCAACAAGATCTAATGAAAAACTGTTTTTT	CASSLGATRSNEKLFF
NA	TRBV9	NA	TRBJ1-1	15	TGTGCCAGCAGCCTCGGTCAGGTCATGAACACTGAAGCTTTCTTT	CASSLGQVMNTEAFF
NA	TRBV4-1	NA	TRBJ2-2	14	TGCGCCAGCAGCCCCGGCAGGGGCACCGGGGAGCTGTTTTTT	CASSPGRGTGELFF
NA	TRBV18	NA	TRBJ1-1	14	TGTGCCAGCTCACCTACAGGCTGGTTAGCTGAAGCTTTCTTT	CASSPTGWLAEAFF
NA	TRBV18	NA	TRBJ2-3	16	TGTGCCAGCTCACCAATCCGGTCCACTAGCACAGATACGCAGTATTTT	CASSPIRSTSTDTQYF
NA	TRBV18	TRBD1	TRBJ1-2	13	TGTGCCAGCTCACCATCGACAGGGAGTGGCTACACCTTC	CASSPSTGSGYTF
NA	TRBV7-2	TRBD2	TRBJ2-6	18	TGTGCCAGCAGCATCATTAGCGGGTATCGGTCTGGGGCCAACGTCCTGACTTTC	CASSIISGYRSGANVLTF
NA	TRBV20-1	NA	TRBJ1-2	11	TGCAGTGCTCCTGATACCTATGGCTACACCTTC	CSAPDTYGYTF
NA	TRBV30	NA	TRBJ1-4	13	TGTGCCTGGAGGGAGAGGACTAATGAAAAACTGTTTTTT	CAWRERTNEKLFF
few	TRBV6-4	NA	TRBJ1-6	15	TGTGCCAGCAGTGACTCCGGACAGCGTAATTCACCCCTCCACTTT	CASSDSGQRNSPLHF
NA	TRBV24-1	NA	TRBJ2-3	13	TGTGCCACCAGTGACTCCACGCCTGATACGCAGTATTTT	CATSDSTPDTQYF
NA	TRBV18	NA	TRBJ2-1	11	TGTGCCAGCTCACGGGACAACGAGCAGTTCTTC	CASSRDNEQFF
NA	TRBV9	NA	TRBJ1-3	15	TGTGCCAGCAGCTCAGAGACAGTCTCTGGAAACACCATATATTTT	CASSSETVSGNTIYF
NA	TRBV27	NA	TRBJ1-5	15	TGTGCCAGCAGTTTATCGACATATAGCAATCAGCCCCAGCATTTT	CASSLSTYSNQPQHF
once	TRBV7-2	NA	TRBJ2-3	15	TGTGCCAGCAGCTTAGGAGGGAAGGGGGAAGATACGCAGTATTTT	CASSLGGKGEDTQYF
few	TRBV12-3/TRBV12-4	TRBD1	TRBJ1-2	13	TGTGCCAGCAGTTTCGGGACAGGTCTCGGGAGGACCTTC	CASSFGTGLGRTF
once	TRBV6-5	NA	TRBJ1-5	15	TGTGCCAGCAGCCGGACAGTCAACGAGAATCAGCCCCAGCATTTT	CASSRTVNENQPQHF
NA	TRBV10-3	TRBD1	TRBJ1-5	13	TGTGCCAGTACAGGGGATAGCAATCAGCCCCAGCATTTT	CASTGDSNQPQHF
few	TRBV5-1	NA	TRBJ1-2	14	TGCGCCAGCAGCCCACTAAGGGACATCTATGGCTACACCTTC	CASSPLRDIYGYTF
NA	TRBV7-9	TRBD1	TRBJ1-1	16	TGTGCCAGCAGCCTCGGGACAGGGGGGCCGGGCACTGAAGCTTTCTTT	CASSLGTGGPGTEAFF
NA	TRBV2	NA	TRBJ2-1	15	TGTGCCAGCAGTGCATCAGTCCCGTCCTACAATGAGCAGTTCTTC	CASSASVPSYNEQFF
few	TRBV10-3	TRBD2	TRBJ2-1	15	TGTGCCATCAGTGAGTCGCCAGCGGGGGACAATGAGCAGTTCTTC	CAISESPAGDNEQFF
NA	TRBV6-5	TRBD1	TRBJ1-6	16	TGTGCCAGCAGTTACCTAGGACAGGGCAATAATTCACCCCTCCACTTT	CASSYLGQGNNSPLHF
NA	TRBV7-2	NA	TRBJ2-5	14	TGTGCCAGCAGCTTAGCTGGGCTAATGGAGACCCAGTACTTC	CASSLAGLMETQYF